A single T cell receptor beta chain is shown here with its context. The antigen this receptor binds is unknown. No much larger clone is present one base from it, and per-base qualities are unavailable. Peripheral blood CD8+ and CD4+ T cells from healthy donors, Susac syndrome patients and multiple sclerosis patients were profiled using high-throughput TCR beta sequencing. The Susac syndrome patients fulfilled recently defined diagnostic criteria for definite or probable disease. CD8+ TEMRA cells were enriched by FACS, while bulk CD8+ and CD4+ T cells were purified by magnetic negative isolation. Blood was collected in EDTA tubes and processed within 24 hours, with PBMCs isolated through density gradient centrifugation. PBMCs destined for TCR sequencing were cryopreserved in liquid nitrogen and later thawed in a 37 °C water bath. A purity of at least 90% was achieved for sorted or isolated CD4+, CD8+ and CD8+ TEMRA cells.

The sample belongs to a study of CD8 T cells in Susac syndrome (dated by TCRdb to about 2019). In the study overall: Of the Susac syndrome patients who were sequenced, roughly six had clinically active disease and about eight were in clinical remission. Susac syndrome patients were therapy-naive, on corticosteroids (some also receiving IVIg), or on IVIg alone at blood withdrawal. Whether CD8+ T cell activation and differentiation in Susac syndrome was antigen driven was tested using repertoire sequencing. On the study overall, not on this receptor specifically: The study acknowledged that relatively few individuals were included in the TCR sequencing and HLA analysis. In patients with Susac syndrome, the CD4+ T cell repertoire showed no detectable clonal expansion.

Deletion took 9 bases off V and 2 bases off J, with a span of 9 bases between the germline ends. There are 13 amino acids in the CDR3, from cysteine to phenylalanine inclusive. Here the CDR3 DNA is all that survives: 39 bases in frame from base 1. Based on the germline V gene, the CDR1 and CDR2 sequences are KGHDR and SFDVKD. RNA was extracted using the RNeasy kit, and roughly 0.45 to 1 microgram was reverse transcribed with random hexamers. TCR beta CDR3 regions were amplified with the immunoSEQ multiplex PCR assay covering 54 Vbeta and 13 Jbeta segments. To correct PCR amplification bias, a synthetic template baseline was used for both primer optimization and computational correction. The authors' pipeline ran thus. Reads were assigned to V, D and J genes according to IMGT and analyzed in immunoSEQ Analyzer, with only productive sequences retained. Clonality was calculated as one minus the Shannon entropy normalized by log2 of the number of productive unique sequences. For each patient and control, public and private clones were evaluated among the 100 most prevalent clones. Clones were defined as Susac-specific when absent from the healthy and MS cohorts, from some 1,100 published viral clones and from other ImmuneACCESS disease sequences. Using fastp trimming at Q25 and MiXCR clonotype assembly, TCRdb reanalyzed the public sequencing data and kept in-frame beta chains. Every distinct CDR3 protein forms one entry, paired with its most common genes and DNA. The V and J calls follow TCRdb's processing rather than the paper's. This sample is represented by 150,000 to 200,000 distinct CDR3 sequences; 90% to 96% of them were singletons. In total, the top ten clones hold 0.1% to 0.15% of the sample.

In this chain, TRBV24-1 is recombined with TRBJ2-2, with the D segment possibly TRBD1 or TRBD2, each aligning over 5 bases. The sequence was collected from a human donor with Susac syndrome. The specimen sequenced was CD4+ T cells from PBMCs. Read as DNA, the sequence is TGTGCCACCGGGGGAGCAAACACCGGGGAGCTGTTTTTT. This encodes CATGGANTGELFF.